The 21 T cell receptor beta chains in this list originate from one sample, sequenced in a study of read filtering for tumor transcriptome and immune sequencing. This library used about 360 ng RNA and molecular barcoded adaptors spanning alpha/delta and beta/gamma chains. Each CDR3 protein is one row after TCRdb ran MiXCR on the reads. This sample has about 130,000 distinct CDR3 sequences, with 10% to 15% found just once. The sample consisted of a population of CD138-negative cells sorted from bone marrow. Receptors originate from a donor at least 40 years old with multiple myeloma.

This clonotype showed up many times. The chain is built from TRBV7-9 and TRBJ2-2; D ambiguous. The V and J ends lost 2 bases and 3 bases respectively, with 4 bases between them. The CDR3 has 13 amino acids. Germline lookup yields CDR1 SEHNR and CDR2 FQNEAQ (reference sequence). The CDR3 spells CASSLTHTGELFF. Here the CDR3 DNA reads TGTGCCAGCAGCTTAACTCACACCGGGGAGCTGTTTTTT.

This clonotype was found a few times. A read error may explain this, as a much larger clone is one base away. Given the absence of the conserved phenylalanine or tryptophan at the CDR3 end, a read error is likely. The chain joins TRBV7-9 to TRBJ2-3; D unresolved. This CDR3 spans 13 amino acids. Germline V gene lookup returns CDR1 SEHNR and CDR2 FQNEAQ (reference sequence). V shed 3 bases and J shed 0 bases, with 4 bases lying between them. CDR3 in DNA: TGTGCCAGCAGCTTTGGGAGCACAGATACGCAGTATTCT. Translated, it gives CASSFGSTDTQYS.

There are many counts of this clonotype. The rearrangement links TRBV4-1 to TRBJ2-3; no clear D gene. This CDR3 contains 14 residues. Trimming removed 2 bases at V and 1 base at J, with 7 bases between. Germline V gene data show CDR1 as MGHRA and CDR2 as YSYEKL. This chain's CDR3 is CASSQQRGTDTQYF. The CDR3, as DNA: TGCGCCAGCAGCCAACAAAGGGGCACAGATACGCAGTATTTT.

In this sample, this clonotype turned up many times. The chain joins TRBV28 to TRBJ2-3; D unresolved. V was trimmed by 5 bases and J by 4 bases, leaving 10 bases between them. CDR1 is MDHEN and CDR2 is SYDVKM in the germline V gene. CDR3 size: 13 residues. The CDR3 region has the DNA TGTGCCAGCAGTCCTAGTTCGGCAGATACGCAGTATTTT. Its protein product is CASSPSSADTQYF.

This clonotype occurred many times. The CDR3 region has the DNA TGTGCCAGCAGCACGGGCGGGGCGAAGTACTTC. Its protein product is CASSTGGAKYF. This chain connects TRBV5-6 to TRBJ2-4, with D possibly TRBD2 on 6 matching bases. The CDR3 runs to 11 residues. The germline V gene has CDR1 SGHDT and CDR2 YYEEEE. V lost 4 bases and J lost 14, with 13 bases in between. Supplemented by reference TRBV5-6 and TRBJ2-4, the full variable domain reads DAGVTQSPTHLIKTRGQQVTLRCSPKSGHDTVSWYQQALGQGPQFIFQYYEEEERQRGNFPDRFSGHQFPNYSSELNVNALLLGDSALYLCASSTGGAKYFGAGTRLSVL.

This clonotype was counted ten times or more. The J gene is TRBJ2-1, the V gene TRBV20-1, with TRBD2 as a possible D gene (6 bases). Germline V CDR1 and CDR2: DFQATT, SNEGSKA (reference sequence). The V end was cut by 4 bases, the J end by 6 bases, with 22 bases between. The CDR3 is 16 amino acids. This chain's CDR3 is CSAKPGAWRGANEQFF. The CDR3, as DNA: TGCAGTGCTAAACCTGGGGCGTGGCGCGGGGCCAATGAGCAGTTCTTC.

This clonotype was found many times. This CDR3 is CASSYSRTGGNEQYF. The CDR3 region has the DNA TGTGCCAGCAGTTACTCGAGGACAGGGGGCAATGAGCAGTACTTC. The chain links TRBV6-5 to TRBJ2-7; 11 bases line up with TRBD1. V lost 0 bases and J lost 7; bases outside the gene matches: 5. This CDR3 is built from 15 residues. The V gene's germline CDR1 is MNHEY and CDR2 SVGAGI.

This clonotype was counted a few times. At one boundary the junction diverges from the germline segment, which might be a read error. The chain carries TRBV11-2 and TRBJ2-4, with 7 bases lining up with TRBD2. The CDR3 loop spans 15 amino acids. Germline V gene data show CDR1 as SGHAT and CDR2 as FQNNGV. CDR3 protein: CASSLASGAENIQYF. CDR3 coding DNA: TGTGCCAGCAGCTTAGCTAGCGGAGCCGAAAACATTCAGTACTTC.

Many counts were recorded for this clonotype. The chain combines TRBV18 with TRBJ1-1; the D is unclear. The germline CDR1 and CDR2 sequences are KGHSH and LQKENI. CDR3 length: 17 amino acids. V was trimmed by 2 bases and J by 0 bases, leaving 16 bases between them. As DNA, the CDR3 is TGTGCCAGCTCACCAATCCCCCCGGGCAGTGTGAACACTGAAGCTTTCTTT. Translated: CASSPIPPGSVNTEAFF.

This clonotype showed up many times. This chain joins TRBV4-2 and TRBJ1-1, with 7 bases lining up with TRBD1. Germline lookup yields CDR1 LGHNA and CDR2 YNFKEQ. Unmatched junction bases numbered 10, after V lost 4 bases and J lost 2 bases. The CDR3 runs to 16 residues. This chain's CDR3 is CASSRLMTGINTEAFF. CDR3 coding DNA: TGTGCCAGCAGCCGCTTGATGACAGGGATCAACACTGAAGCTTTCTTT.

V usage is TRBV2 and J usage is TRBJ2-5; maybe TRBD2 (5 bases). The V gene lost 7 bases and the J gene lost 2 bases, with 14 bases spanning the gap. The CDR3 length is 14 residues. Germline loops: CDR1 SNHLY, CDR2 FYNNEI. CDR3 DNA sequence: TGTGCCAGCAATCGACGGGGTCTTCAAGAGACCCAGTACTTC. It codes for CASNRRGLQETQYF.

Only a few counts were recorded for this clonotype. The chain combines TRBV29-1 with TRBJ2-2; D remains ambiguous. The CDR3 spans 14 residues. The V end lost 7 bases, the J end lost 1 base, and 13 bases lay between the germline ends. Germline CDR1 reads SQVTM; CDR2 reads ANQGSEA. CDR3 amino acids: CSAERQQNTGELFF. For the CDR3, the DNA is TGCAGCGCCGAACGGCAGCAGAACACCGGGGAGCTGTTTTTT.

This clonotype has a count of ten or more. The J gene is TRBJ2-5, the V gene TRBV7-2; D perhaps matches TRBD1 (5 bases). This CDR3 is 13 amino acids long. In germline, CDR1 is SGHTA, CDR2 FQGNSA. The V and J ends lost 5 bases and 5 bases respectively, with 12 bases between them. The CDR3 protein is CASSPRAGETQYF. The CDR3 DNA follows: TGTGCCAGCAGCCCAAGGGCAGGGGAGACCCAGTACTTC.

This clonotype has ten or more counts. The chain uses TRBV29-1 and TRBJ2-2; tentatively, D is TRBD1 (5 bases). Germline V gene data show CDR1 as SQVTM and CDR2 as ANQGSEA. The CDR3 runs to 15 residues. V was cut by 1 base and J by 0 bases, with 9 bases left in between. The CDR3 is CSVEGGRANTGELFF. CDR3 coding DNA: TGCAGCGTTGAAGGAGGCAGGGCGAACACCGGGGAGCTGTTTTTT.

This clonotype showed up many times. The chain is built from TRBV7-9 and TRBJ2-5; no clear D. Germline assignment: CDR1 SEHNR and CDR2 FQNEAQ (reference sequence). The CDR3 runs to 14 residues. The V end lost 2 bases, the J end lost 1 base, and 8 bases lay between the germline ends. DNA of the CDR3: TGTGCCAGCAGCTTAATGGGCTCCCAAGAGACCCAGTACTTC. It yields the protein CASSLMGSQETQYF.

Concerning this clonotype itself: The conserved closing phenylalanine or tryptophan is absent in this CDR3, likely reflecting a read error. Because the CDR3's place on the DNA is in doubt, the DNA is left out and the CDR3 is given as listed by TCRdb. V and J are TRBV20-1 and TRBJ2-1; TRBD1, as called in the table, went unchecked against the DNA. Germline V gene data show CDR1 as DFQATT and CDR2 as SNEGSKA (reference sequence). Inclusive of both ends, the CDR3 amounts to 13 amino acids. The CDR3: CSAGTGGINEQIS.

The chain combines TRBV27 with TRBJ2-5; either TRBD1 or TRBD2 may supply D (5 bases each). From germline, CDR1 is MNHEY and CDR2 SMNVEV (reference sequence). The CDR3 runs 13 residues. Trimming took 6 bases from V and 5 from J, leaving 13 bases between them. CDR3 residues: CASRPSGRETQYF. CDR3 coding DNA: TGTGCCAGCAGGCCATCGGGACGCGAGACCCAGTACTTC.

This clonotype was observed many times. The V and J genes are TRBV29-1 and TRBJ2-5; 9 bases fit TRBD2. Per the germline V gene, CDR1 is SQVTM and CDR2 is ANQGSEA. V was clipped by 4 bases and J by 5 bases; unmatched bases: 5. CDR3 length equals 13 residues. Here the CDR3 reads CSVGLAGTETQYF. In nucleotides, the CDR3 is TGCAGCGTTGGTCTAGCGGGAACGGAGACCCAGTACTTC. Supplemented by reference TRBV29-1 and TRBJ2-5, the full variable domain reads SAVISQKPSRDICQRGTSLTIQCQVDSQVTMMFWYRQQPGQSLTLIATANQGSEATYESGFVIDKFPISRPNLTFSTLTVSNMSPEDSSIYLCSVGLAGTETQYFGPGTRLLVL.

The J gene is TRBJ1-2, the V gene TRBV25-1; weak D call: TRBD1 (6 bases). This CDR3 region has 15 residues. V was cut by 5 bases and J by 4 bases, with 17 bases left in between. Germline V gene data show CDR1 as MGHDK and CDR2 as SYGVNS. The DNA of the CDR3 is TGTGCCAGCAGTACCCGGGGCAGGGGCACCTATGGCTACACCTTC. Protein sequence: CASSTRGRGTYGYTF.

There are many counts of this clonotype. The chain uses TRBV27 and TRBJ2-1; no definite D call. CDR1 and CDR2 (germline): MNHEY, SMNVEV (reference sequence). There are 14 residues in the CDR3. V was cut by 3 bases and J by 5 bases, with 11 bases left in between. The CDR3 protein is CASSFFWKDNEQFF. In DNA, the CDR3 is TGTGCCAGCAGTTTTTTCTGGAAAGACAATGAGCAGTTCTTC.

The table lists this clonotype with many counts. The chain joins TRBV12-3 or TRBV12-4 to TRBJ1-2; D remains ambiguous. The germline V and J ends were trimmed by 3 bases and 8 bases, with 16 bases remaining between them. CDR3 size: 14 residues. CDR3: CASSLSGLFFGYTF. The CDR3 nucleotides are TGTGCCAGCAGTTTGTCCGGATTATTTTTCGGCTACACCTTC.